This T cell receptor beta chain derives from a study of molecular identifiers for immune sequencing clone quantification. Broader study findings: Highly expanded clone sizes could be underestimated by identical TCR molecules sharing a barcode.

Previously reported methods and listed TCR primers produced the bulk TCR libraries. One entry per CDR3 protein results from TCRdb running MiXCR on the PCR reads. The table has tens of thousands of distinct CDR3 sequences, 25% seen once. On this clonotype: What it recognizes is unknown. A much larger clone differs by one base, so this may be a read error.

Germline V gene lookup returns CDR1 MNHEY and CDR2 SVGEGT. The CDR3 extends over 13 amino acids. Libraries from naive CD8 cells were generated from 20,000 to 1,000,000 sorted cells (with 10%, 30% or 50% RNA). The chain links TRBV6-2 or TRBV6-3 to TRBJ2-3; D might be TRBD2 (6 bases). The sequenced sample was naive CD8+ T cells from blood, with Jurkat cell RNA spiked in. Subset reported: FACS-sorted CD8+CD4-CCR7+CD45RA+ naive T cells. The sequence came from a human donor in good health. Some libraries in this study had Jurkat cell RNA spiked in. The CDR3 region has the DNA TGTGTCAGCACGGAGGGGCGCACAGATACGCAGTATTTT. Amino acid sequence: CVSTEGRTDTQYF.